This TCR beta chain was observed in a study of blood T cell repertoires in COVID-19. The V gene lost 3 bases and the J gene lost 2 bases, with 9 bases spanning the gap. Germline loops: CDR1 KGHSH, CDR2 LQKENI. The CDR3 is made up of 14 amino acids. TCRdb's copy holds only in-frame clones and misses some; the assay was immunoSEQ multiplex PCR. The data hold about 170,000 clones, with approximately 79% observed a single time. The sequencing sample was made of peripheral blood. This sequence joins TRBV18 and TRBJ2-3; maybe TRBD1 (6 bases). This receptor was obtained from a woman of 80 years or more with acute or convalescent COVID-19. The CDR3 sequence: CASSPRQDTDTQYF. CDR3 sequence (DNA): TGTGCCAGCTCACCCAGACAGGACACAGATACGCAGTATTTT.